The sequence of this TCR beta chain was determined in a study of shared clonotypes between healthy human individuals (dated by TCRdb to the early 2020s). Some background on the complete study: Two women and a few men aged 18 to 49 years were included in the cohort. Per donor, three plates each were used for CD4 naive and CD4 memory, two for CD8 naive, and one for CD8 memory. The study deeply sequenced blood TCR repertoires of about five healthy adults to estimate repertoire size and the extent of clonotype sharing between individuals. To increase sequencing depth and limit assay-specific biases, different laboratories used diverse techniques to prepare libraries and sequence TCR repertoires. Between about 0.85 and 10 billion PBMCs per donor were obtained by leukapheresis. Study-level results and caveats: Compared with non-shared clonotypes, clonotypes shared by all four sorted-subset donors had higher generation probabilities. Rarefaction of sorted-subset datasets indicated incomplete sequencing despite the large sequencing depth. Because the study included a small number of donors, the genetic and exposure-history diversity represented was limited. When a few donors were compared, the shared fraction of clonotypes was about 5% for naive CD4, more than 3% for naive CD8, more than 2% for memory CD4, and 0.4% for memory CD8. Naive subsets generally had larger estimated clonotype richness than memory subsets did. Based on pairwise subsampling, the degree of clonotype sharing among donors was expected to be affected by sequencing depth. Sampling was limited to blood, and TCR repertoires in tissue likely differ from TCR repertoires in blood.

The donors were healthy, HIV-negative adults with no recently reported acute infections or vaccinations. Every donor was a Caucasian adult living in Nashville, Tennessee, USA. CD4+ T cells were enriched by magnetic negative selection, after which naive cells were positively selected on CD45RA and the negative fraction was taken as the memory subset. After blood collection by leukapheresis, PBMCs were isolated using Ficoll-Histopaque density gradient centrifugation and then cryopreserved in the vapor phase of liquid nitrogen. Analytical flow cytometry was used to check the purity and quantity of each magnetically sorted T cell population. Genomic DNA was isolated from every sorted fraction and measured by UV absorbance on a Nanodrop 2000c. Points on this clone: No cognate antigen has been identified for it. One base away there is no much larger clone; base qualities are not given.

Trimming takes 4 bases off V and 2 bases off J; junction bases not matched to a gene: 20. The germline V gene encodes CDR1 MDHEN and CDR2 SYDVKM. From the cysteine through the phenylalanine, the CDR3 covers 20 amino acids. Only the CDR3 DNA stays, 60 bases, in frame from base 1. Using the deep immunoSEQ assay, TCR CDR3 regions were amplified from genomic DNA by multiplex PCR. For each cell subset, the extracted genomic DNA was distributed evenly across all wells of several immunoSEQ 96-well plates, and each plate served as one replicate. For sorted subsets, each replicate PCR was loaded with around 200 ng genomic DNA, equivalent to 25,000 to 35,000 T cell genomes. Purified libraries were quantified with a Qubit 3.0 fluorometer, sized on a Bioanalyzer 2100, and re-quantified with the KAPA Library Quantification kit. Every immunoSEQ 96-well plate was sequenced on a dedicated single-read 150-cycle Illumina NextSeq 550 flow cell. On the authors' methods: Because the immunoSEQ output held only junctional sequences and lacked quality scores, the filtering could not match the filtering applied to full-length reads. Sequences were annotated with PyIR, a Python wrapper for IgBLAST v1.9, using IMGT germline references to assign V/J genes and CDR3. Reads were filtered out if the reads had weak V/J assignments (E-value above 1e-6), no CDR3, stop codons, out-of-frame junctions, or ambiguous translated residues. V3J clonotypes were defined as sequences sharing the same inferred V gene, J gene, and CDR3 amino acid sequence. Percentage overlap between repertoires was computed as shared unique clonotypes divided by the size of the smaller repertoire. Three approaches were used to assess repertoire richness: RTK rarefaction, the Chao1 estimator, and Recon v2.1 estimates of unobserved clonotypes. Generation probabilities for all TCRbeta clonotypes obtained by the gDNA method from a few donors were computed using OLGA. Imported from immuneACCESS, the table was reduced by TCRdb to in-frame sequences with V and J called. These copies leave out some clones; in studies compared against another copy, an unresolved V gene accounts for under half, and the cause of the remainder is not known. For V, J and clone size, that table is used; D and trimming come from the DNA. For this sample the table gives more than 1,200,000 clones, of which about 98.5% were detected only once. Approximately 0.38% of the sample lies in the top ten.

The sequenced material came from naive CD4+ T cells sorted from blood. This specimen's cell subset or site label, interpreted: CD45RA+ positively selected. The receptor comes from a man aged 30 to 39 in good health. The rearranged chain carries TRBV28 and TRBJ2-7; the central 10 bases match TRBD1. The bases are TGTGCCAGCAGTTGGGGACAGGGGACACCACCTATCCTAAATCCCTACGAGCAGTACTTC. This is translated as CASSWGQGTPPILNPYEQYF.